A selection of T cell receptor beta chains follows, all from one sample in a study of blood T cell repertoires in COVID-19. The data were produced by immunoSEQ multiplex PCR, yet TCRdb's version contains in-frame clones alone and is incomplete. The sample has over 110,000 clones; roughly 76% are singletons. Sequencing was carried out using peripheral blood. All receptors derive from a man older than 75 with acute or convalescent COVID-19. CDR3s include the opening cysteine and the closing phenylalanine or tryptophan. The order of the fields is CDR3 length, J gene, D gene, clone size, V gene, CDR3 DNA, CDR3 protein. The D gene is left open where the match is weak. A row's size may be missing; if present it is once, few, many or a size class.

len: 12; j_gene: TRBJ1-1; d_gene: .; abundance: .; v_gene: TRBV3-1/TRBV3-2; CDR3nt: TGTGCCAGCACCTTGGGGCAAAGTGAAGCTTTCTTT; CDR3aa: CASTLGQSEAFF
len: 18; j_gene: TRBJ2-2; d_gene: TRBD2; abundance: .; v_gene: TRBV7-9; CDR3nt: TGTGCCAGCAGCTTCCCCCGCGGAGCGGGGGCGAACACCGGGGAGCTGTTTTTT; CDR3aa: CASSFPRGAGANTGELFF
len: 15; j_gene: TRBJ2-2; d_gene: .; abundance: few; v_gene: TRBV9; CDR3nt: TGTGCCAGCAGCGTAGCTTTGGCCCCCAACGGGGAGCTGTTTTTT; CDR3aa: CASSVALAPNGELFF
len: 15; j_gene: TRBJ1-3; d_gene: TRBD1; abundance: .; v_gene: TRBV18; CDR3nt: TGTGCCAGCTCGCCGGGACAGCTACCTGGAAACACCATATATTTT; CDR3aa: CASSPGQLPGNTIYF
len: 15; j_gene: TRBJ2-2; d_gene: .; abundance: .; v_gene: TRBV28; CDR3nt: TGTGCCAGCAGTCGCGGTACTGAACACACCGGGGAGCTGTTTTTT; CDR3aa: CASSRGTEHTGELFF
len: 13; j_gene: TRBJ1-1; d_gene: .; abundance: few; v_gene: TRBV19; CDR3nt: TGTGCCAGTGCTAATACAGGGAGCACTGAAGCTTTCTTT; CDR3aa: CASANTGSTEAFF
len: 14; j_gene: TRBJ2-3; d_gene: TRBD2; abundance: .; v_gene: TRBV11-3; CDR3nt: TGTGCCAGCTCGCGGGGGGGCCCCACAGATACGCAGTATTTT; CDR3aa: CASSRGGPTDTQYF
len: 14; j_gene: TRBJ2-3; d_gene: .; abundance: .; v_gene: TRBV5-6; CDR3nt: TGTGCCAGCAGCCCAACCGGTCTCACAGATACGCAGTATTTT; CDR3aa: CASSPTGLTDTQYF
len: 15; j_gene: TRBJ2-5; d_gene: .; abundance: .; v_gene: TRBV5-8; CDR3nt: TGTGCCAGCAGCTTTTACCGGAGAGGGAAAGAGACCCAGTACTTC; CDR3aa: CASSFYRRGKETQYF
len: 15; j_gene: TRBJ1-4; d_gene: TRBD1; abundance: .; v_gene: TRBV4-3; CDR3nt: TGCGCCAGCAGCCAAGATGGACAGGGTGGTGAAAAACTGTTTTTT; CDR3aa: CASSQDGQGGEKLFF
len: 14; j_gene: TRBJ1-1; d_gene: TRBD1; abundance: medium-sized; v_gene: TRBV5-4; CDR3nt: TGTGCCAGCAGCTTGACAGGGGGGAACACTGAAGCTTTCTTT; CDR3aa: CASSLTGGNTEAFF
len: 20; j_gene: TRBJ2-2; d_gene: .; abundance: .; v_gene: TRBV23-1; CDR3nt: TGCGCCAGCAGTCAGCTAGTGGACTCTTCCCCAGGTCTACACACCGGGGAGCTGTTTTTT; CDR3aa: CASSQLVDSSPGLHTGELFF
len: 14; j_gene: TRBJ2-3; d_gene: .; abundance: .; v_gene: TRBV5-1; CDR3nt: TGCGCCAGCAGCTTGGGGACTAGCACAGATACGCAGTATTTT; CDR3aa: CASSLGTSTDTQYF
len: 14; j_gene: TRBJ1-5; d_gene: TRBD1; abundance: few; v_gene: TRBV6-2/TRBV6-3; CDR3nt: TGTGCCAGCAGTTCGCGACAGGGCAGTCAGCCCCAGCATTTT; CDR3aa: CASSSRQGSQPQHF
len: 14; j_gene: TRBJ2-1; d_gene: .; abundance: .; v_gene: TRBV28; CDR3nt: TGTGCCAGCAGTCGGGAAAAGGCCTACAATGAGCAGTTCTTC; CDR3aa: CASSREKAYNEQFF
len: 14; j_gene: TRBJ2-3; d_gene: TRBD1; abundance: .; v_gene: TRBV11-2; CDR3nt: TGTGCCAGCAGCCAGGGACAGGGCCCAGATACGCAGTATTTT; CDR3aa: CASSQGQGPDTQYF
len: 17; j_gene: TRBJ1-4; d_gene: .; abundance: .; v_gene: TRBV7-9; CDR3nt: TGTGCCAGCAGCTTAGATCTGGCGGGGGGCTTTGATGAAAAACTGTTTTTT; CDR3aa: CASSLDLAGGFDEKLFF
len: 14; j_gene: TRBJ2-7; d_gene: TRBD1; abundance: .; v_gene: TRBV2; CDR3nt: TGTGCCAGCAGTGACGGACAGGGGTTCGTCGAGCAGTACTTC; CDR3aa: CASSDGQGFVEQYF
len: 13; j_gene: TRBJ2-1; d_gene: TRBD1; abundance: .; v_gene: TRBV28; CDR3nt: TGTGCCAGCACCCAACGGGCAGGGGGCGAGCAGTTCTTC; CDR3aa: CASTQRAGGEQFF
len: 15; j_gene: TRBJ2-1; d_gene: TRBD2; abundance: .; v_gene: TRBV4-3; CDR3nt: TGCGCCAGCAGCCAAGAGATGGGCGGGAGAAATGAGCAGTTCTTC; CDR3aa: CASSQEMGGRNEQFF
len: 14; j_gene: TRBJ2-7; d_gene: .; abundance: .; v_gene: TRBV7-2; CDR3nt: TGTGCCAGCAGCTTAGTGGGCAGCTCCTACGAGCAGTACTTC; CDR3aa: CASSLVGSSYEQYF
len: 14; j_gene: TRBJ1-6; d_gene: .; abundance: many; v_gene: TRBV7-3; CDR3nt: TGTGCCAGCAGCCACGACGGGAGGCATTCACCCCTCCACTTT; CDR3aa: CASSHDGRHSPLHF
len: 12; j_gene: TRBJ1-2; d_gene: .; abundance: .; v_gene: TRBV12-3/TRBV12-4; CDR3nt: TGTGCCGGGGGGGGAGGGGCAGGAGGCTACACCTTC; CDR3aa: CAGGGGAGGYTF
len: 14; j_gene: TRBJ2-3; d_gene: .; abundance: .; v_gene: TRBV5-1; CDR3nt: TGCGCCAGCAGCTTGCGTTCCAGCACAGATACGCAGTATTTT; CDR3aa: CASSLRSSTDTQYF
len: 15; j_gene: TRBJ2-7; d_gene: .; abundance: few; v_gene: TRBV18; CDR3nt: TGTGCCAGCTCAGAGAGGGTGGCTAATTCCTACGAGCAGTACTTC; CDR3aa: CASSERVANSYEQYF
len: 13; j_gene: TRBJ2-5; d_gene: .; abundance: .; v_gene: TRBV6-6; CDR3nt: TGTGCCAGCAGTGGGACTTTTCCAGAGACCCAGTACTTC; CDR3aa: CASSGTFPETQYF
len: 12; j_gene: TRBJ1-3; d_gene: .; abundance: .; v_gene: TRBV11-2; CDR3nt: TGTGCCAGCAGCTTCTATGACAGGACCATATATTTT; CDR3aa: CASSFYDRTIYF
len: 15; j_gene: TRBJ1-6; d_gene: .; abundance: .; v_gene: TRBV4-2; CDR3nt: TGTGCCAGCAGCCAAATCCCCGGGGGTGATTCACCCCTCCACTTT; CDR3aa: CASSQIPGGDSPLHF
len: 18; j_gene: TRBJ2-7; d_gene: TRBD1; abundance: .; v_gene: TRBV18; CDR3nt: TGTGCCAGCTCACCACTACAGACAGGGGGAACCAGCTCCTACGAGCAGTACTTC; CDR3aa: CASSPLQTGGTSSYEQYF
len: 11; j_gene: TRBJ1-3; d_gene: .; abundance: .; v_gene: TRBV7-3; CDR3nt: TGTGCCCGCGGGATCGGAAACACCATATATTTT; CDR3aa: CARGIGNTIYF
len: 14; j_gene: TRBJ1-6; d_gene: TRBD1; abundance: .; v_gene: TRBV6-2/TRBV6-3; CDR3nt: TGTGCCAGCAGCCCCACAGGGGTTAATTCACCCCTCCACTTT; CDR3aa: CASSPTGVNSPLHF
len: 13; j_gene: TRBJ1-5; d_gene: .; abundance: .; v_gene: TRBV27; CDR3nt: TGTGCCAGCAGTTTACGGGGTTATCAGCCCCAGCATTTT; CDR3aa: CASSLRGYQPQHF
len: 15; j_gene: TRBJ1-2; d_gene: .; abundance: .; v_gene: TRBV10-3; CDR3nt: TGTGCCATCAGGGACCCGCGGGCAGTATCTTTAGGCTACACCTTC; CDR3aa: CAIRDPRAVSLGYTF
len: 13; j_gene: TRBJ2-7; d_gene: .; abundance: .; v_gene: TRBV28; CDR3nt: TGTGCCAGCAGTTTAGCAGGGTTGTACGAGCAGTACTTC; CDR3aa: CASSLAGLYEQYF